A single sample is the source of the 4 T cell receptor beta chains below, sequenced in a study of T-cell reconstitution after alpha-beta-depleted transplantation in children. Molecular barcoding with unique molecular identifiers was used for the TCRbeta library. MiXCR, applied by TCRdb to the PCR reads, yields one record per CDR3 protein. The data show 200,000 to 300,000 distinct CDR3 sequences, with more than 10% seen just once and roughly 2.8% held by the top ten. Material: PBMCs from the stem cell graft donor, obtained from the stem cell graft. These receptors originate from a human donor who donated a stem cell graft to a child with acute lymphoblastic leukemia.

The rearrangement links TRBV20-1 to TRBJ1-5; D is unresolved. V was shortened by 4 bases and J by 0 bases, with 16 bases between the two germline ends. CDR3 size: 16 residues. The germline V gene encodes CDR1 DFQATT and CDR2 SNEGSKA (reference sequence). This chain's CDR3 is CSATPGSQYSNQPQHF. The CDR3 nucleotides are TGCAGTGCTACGCCCGGGAGTCAGTATAGCAATCAGCCCCAGCATTTT.

This clonotype turned up a few times. The chain combines TRBV19 with TRBJ2-7; no clear D. CDR1 and CDR2 (germline): LNHDA, SQIVND (reference sequence). The CDR3 contains 14 residues. The V and J ends lost 5 bases and 2 bases respectively, with 13 bases between them. The CDR3 region is CASSPRPQPYEQYF. The DNA of the CDR3 is TGTGCCAGTAGTCCACGACCACAGCCCTACGAGCAGTACTTC. The full variable domain, its missing parts supplied by reference TRBV19 and TRBJ2-7, is DGGITQSPKYLFRKEGQNVTLSCEQNLNHDAMYWYRQDPGQGLRLIYYSQIVNDFQKGDIAEGYSVSREKKESFPLTVTSAQKNPTAFYLCASSPRPQPYEQYFGPGTRLTVT.

This clonotype showed up many times. V usage is TRBV12-3 or TRBV12-4 and J usage is TRBJ2-7; no definite D call. The V and J ends lost 10 bases and 6 bases respectively, with 16 bases between them. This CDR3 comprises 12 residues. The CDR3 here is CATRGYTTEQYF. The DNA of the CDR3 is TGTGCCACCCGAGGATATACCACCGAGCAGTACTTC.

Only a few counts were recorded for this clonotype. The chain recombines TRBV27 with TRBJ2-7; perhaps D is TRBD1 or TRBD2 (5 bases each). V lost 3 bases and J 9 bases, leaving 18 bases between the germline ends. Per the germline V gene, CDR1 is MNHEY and CDR2 is SMNVEV (reference sequence). The length of the CDR3 is 14 residues. As DNA, the CDR3 is TGTGCCAGCAGTTTCTCGGGACCCGGCGGTGGGCAGTACTTC. Translation gives CASSFSGPGGGQYF.